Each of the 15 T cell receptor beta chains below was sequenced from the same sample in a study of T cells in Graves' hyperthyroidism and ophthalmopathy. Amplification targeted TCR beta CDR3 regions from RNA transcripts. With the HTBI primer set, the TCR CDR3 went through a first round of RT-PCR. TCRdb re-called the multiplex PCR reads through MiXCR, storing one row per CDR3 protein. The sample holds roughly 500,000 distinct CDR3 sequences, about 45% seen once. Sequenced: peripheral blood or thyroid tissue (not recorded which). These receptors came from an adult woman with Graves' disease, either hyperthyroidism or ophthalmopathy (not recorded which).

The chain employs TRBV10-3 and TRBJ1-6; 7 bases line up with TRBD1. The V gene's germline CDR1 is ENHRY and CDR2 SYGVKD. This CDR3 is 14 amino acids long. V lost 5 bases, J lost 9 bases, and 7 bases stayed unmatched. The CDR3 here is CAISPTGLASPLHF. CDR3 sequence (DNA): TGTGCCATCAGTCCGACAGGGTTGGCTTCACCCCTCCACTTT.

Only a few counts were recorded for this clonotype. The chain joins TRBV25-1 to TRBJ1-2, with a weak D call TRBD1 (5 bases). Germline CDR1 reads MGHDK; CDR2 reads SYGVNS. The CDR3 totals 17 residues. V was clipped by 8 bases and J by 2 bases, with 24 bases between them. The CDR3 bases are TGTGCCAGCTCCGACAGCCCTGACTCCTCTTCCAACTATGGCTACACCTTC. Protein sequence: CASSDSPDSSSNYGYTF.

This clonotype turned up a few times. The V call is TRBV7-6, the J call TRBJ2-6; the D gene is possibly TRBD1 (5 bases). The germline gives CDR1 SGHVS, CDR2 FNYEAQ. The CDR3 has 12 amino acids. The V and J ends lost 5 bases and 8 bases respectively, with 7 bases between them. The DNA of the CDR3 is TGTGCCAGCAGCGCAGGGCCCAACGTCCTGACTTTC. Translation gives CASSAGPNVLTF.

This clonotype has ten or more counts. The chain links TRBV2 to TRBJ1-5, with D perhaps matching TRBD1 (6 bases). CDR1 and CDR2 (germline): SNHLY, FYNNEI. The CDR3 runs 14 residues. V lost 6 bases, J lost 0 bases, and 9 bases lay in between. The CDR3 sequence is CASRRGISNQPQHF. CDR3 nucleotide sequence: TGTGCCAGCAGAAGGGGGATTAGCAATCAGCCCCAGCATTTT. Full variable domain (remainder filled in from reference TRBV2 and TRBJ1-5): EPEVTQTPSHQVTQMGQEVILRCVPISNHLYFYWYRQILGQKVEFLVSFYNNEISEKSEIFDDQFSVERPDGSNFTLKIRSTKLEDSAMYFCASRRGISNQPQHFGDGTRLSIL.

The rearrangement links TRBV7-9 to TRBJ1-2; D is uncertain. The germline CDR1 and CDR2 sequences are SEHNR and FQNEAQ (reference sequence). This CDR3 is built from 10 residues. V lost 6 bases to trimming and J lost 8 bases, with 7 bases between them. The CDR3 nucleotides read TGTGCCAGCAGTGTAGAGGGCTACACCTTC. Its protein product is CASSVEGYTF.

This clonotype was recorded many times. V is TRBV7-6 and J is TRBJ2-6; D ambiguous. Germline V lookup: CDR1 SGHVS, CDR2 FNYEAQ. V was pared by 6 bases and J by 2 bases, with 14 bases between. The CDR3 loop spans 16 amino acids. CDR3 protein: CASSSLRWAGANVLTF. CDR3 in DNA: TGTGCCAGCAGTTCTCTCCGGTGGGCTGGGGCCAACGTCCTGACTTTC.

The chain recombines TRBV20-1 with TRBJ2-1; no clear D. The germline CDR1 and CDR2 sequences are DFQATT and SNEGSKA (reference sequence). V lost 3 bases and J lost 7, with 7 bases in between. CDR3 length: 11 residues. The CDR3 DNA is TGCAGTGCTAGGCCGGCAAATGAGCAGTTCTTC. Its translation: CSARPANEQFF.

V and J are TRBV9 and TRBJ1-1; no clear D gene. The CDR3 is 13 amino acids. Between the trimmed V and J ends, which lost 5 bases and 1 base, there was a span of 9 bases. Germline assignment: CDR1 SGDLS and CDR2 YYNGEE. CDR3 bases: TGTGCCAGCAGAGATGGGGAGAACACTGAAGCTTTCTTT. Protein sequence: CASRDGENTEAFF.

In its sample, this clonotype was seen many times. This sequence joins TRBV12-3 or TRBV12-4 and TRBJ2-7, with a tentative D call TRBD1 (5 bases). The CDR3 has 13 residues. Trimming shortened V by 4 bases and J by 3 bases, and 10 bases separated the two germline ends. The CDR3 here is CASSSDTLYEQYF. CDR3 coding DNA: TGTGCCAGCAGTTCGGACACTCTCTACGAGCAGTACTTC.

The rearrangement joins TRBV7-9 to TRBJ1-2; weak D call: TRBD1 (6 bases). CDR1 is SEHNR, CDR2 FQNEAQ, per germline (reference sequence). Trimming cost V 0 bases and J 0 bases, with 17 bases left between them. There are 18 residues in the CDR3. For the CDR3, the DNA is TGTGCCAGCAGCTTAGCGGTGGGCAGGGGCGAATCTAACTATGGCTACACCTTC. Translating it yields CASSLAVGRGESNYGYTF. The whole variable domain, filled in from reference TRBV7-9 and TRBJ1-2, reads DTGVSQNPRHKITKRGQNVTFRCDPISEHNRLYWYRQTLGQGPEFLTYFQNEAQLEKSRLLSDRFSAERPKGSFSTLEIQRTEQGDSAMYLCASSLAVGRGESNYGYTFGSGTRLTVV.

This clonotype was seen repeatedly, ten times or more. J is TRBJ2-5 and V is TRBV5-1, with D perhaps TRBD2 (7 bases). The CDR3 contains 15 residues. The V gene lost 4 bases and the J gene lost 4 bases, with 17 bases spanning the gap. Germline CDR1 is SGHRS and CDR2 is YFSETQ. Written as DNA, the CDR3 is TGCGCCAGCAGCCGGGGAGGGGGGACTCGAGAGACCCAGTACTTC. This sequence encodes CASSRGGGTRETQYF. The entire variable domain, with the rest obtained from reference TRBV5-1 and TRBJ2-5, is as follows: KAGVTQTPRYLIKTRGQQVTLSCSPISGHRSVSWYQQTPGQGLQFLFEYFSETQRNKGNFPGRFSGRQFSNSRSEMNVSTLELGDSALYLCASSRGGGTRETQYFGPGTRLLVL.

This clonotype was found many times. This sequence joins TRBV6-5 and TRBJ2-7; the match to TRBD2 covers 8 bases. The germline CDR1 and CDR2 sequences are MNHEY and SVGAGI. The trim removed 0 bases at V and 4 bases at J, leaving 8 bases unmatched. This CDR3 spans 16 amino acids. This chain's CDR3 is CASSYSKGSGSYEQYF. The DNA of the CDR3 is TGTGCCAGCAGTTACTCGAAGGGCAGCGGGAGTTACGAGCAGTACTTC.

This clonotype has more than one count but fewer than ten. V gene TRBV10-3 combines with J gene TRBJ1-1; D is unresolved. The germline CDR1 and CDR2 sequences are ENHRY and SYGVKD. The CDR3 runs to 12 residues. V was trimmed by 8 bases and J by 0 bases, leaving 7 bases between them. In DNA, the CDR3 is TGTGCCATCTCGGGTATGAACACTGAAGCTTTCTTT. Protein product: CAISGMNTEAFF.

This CDR3 reads CATPASNRAWQETQYF. In nucleotides, the CDR3 is TGTGCCACCCCCGCGTCAAACAGGGCATGGCAAGAGACCCAGTACTTC. V is TRBV15 and J is TRBJ2-5; weak D call: TRBD1 (6 bases). Germline V gene data show CDR1 as LNHNV and CDR2 as YYDKDF (reference sequence). The CDR3 runs 16 residues. The germline V and J ends were trimmed by 8 bases and 2 bases, with 21 bases remaining between them. Supplemented by reference TRBV15 and TRBJ2-5, the full variable domain reads DAMVIQNPRYQVTQFGKPVTLSCSQTLNHNVMYWYQQKSSQAPKLLFHYYDKDFNNEADTPDNFQSRRPNTSFCFLDIRSPGLGDTAMYLCATPASNRAWQETQYFGPGTRLLVL.

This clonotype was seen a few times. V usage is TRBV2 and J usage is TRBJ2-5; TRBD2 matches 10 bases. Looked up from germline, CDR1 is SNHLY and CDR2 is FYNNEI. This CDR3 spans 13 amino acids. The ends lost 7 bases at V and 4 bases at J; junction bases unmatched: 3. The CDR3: CASTLAGVETQYF. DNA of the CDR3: TGTGCCAGCACCCTAGCGGGAGTAGAGACCCAGTACTTC.